This TCR beta chain stems from a study of CD8 T cells in ankylosing spondylitis. Germline V gene data show CDR1 as SQVTM and CDR2 as ANQGSEA. CDR3 length equals 14 residues. The germline V and J ends were trimmed by 2 bases and 8 bases, with 15 bases remaining between them. This clonotype was picked up many times. Its antigen is unidentified. General study findings and limits: Matched ankylosing spondylitis synovial fluid reportedly contained a significantly enriched population of disease-linked clones. Disease-linked clones bore a CD8+ phenotype, appearing relatively rarely in peripheral blood.

TCRdb fed the 5' RACE reads into MiXCR, producing one record per CDR3 protein. The sample lists under 150,000 distinct CDR3 sequences, around 13% occurring once. The sample comprised blood, either unsorted or a sorted T cell fraction (not recorded which). The rearrangement uses TRBV29-1 and TRBJ1-4; TRBD1 might be the D (6 bases). The sequence came from a female donor with ankylosing spondylitis or in good health (not recorded which). CDR3 protein: CSVERRGRLEKLFF. DNA for the CDR3: TGCAGCGTTGAACGTCGGGGGCGTTTGGAAAAACTGTTTTTT.